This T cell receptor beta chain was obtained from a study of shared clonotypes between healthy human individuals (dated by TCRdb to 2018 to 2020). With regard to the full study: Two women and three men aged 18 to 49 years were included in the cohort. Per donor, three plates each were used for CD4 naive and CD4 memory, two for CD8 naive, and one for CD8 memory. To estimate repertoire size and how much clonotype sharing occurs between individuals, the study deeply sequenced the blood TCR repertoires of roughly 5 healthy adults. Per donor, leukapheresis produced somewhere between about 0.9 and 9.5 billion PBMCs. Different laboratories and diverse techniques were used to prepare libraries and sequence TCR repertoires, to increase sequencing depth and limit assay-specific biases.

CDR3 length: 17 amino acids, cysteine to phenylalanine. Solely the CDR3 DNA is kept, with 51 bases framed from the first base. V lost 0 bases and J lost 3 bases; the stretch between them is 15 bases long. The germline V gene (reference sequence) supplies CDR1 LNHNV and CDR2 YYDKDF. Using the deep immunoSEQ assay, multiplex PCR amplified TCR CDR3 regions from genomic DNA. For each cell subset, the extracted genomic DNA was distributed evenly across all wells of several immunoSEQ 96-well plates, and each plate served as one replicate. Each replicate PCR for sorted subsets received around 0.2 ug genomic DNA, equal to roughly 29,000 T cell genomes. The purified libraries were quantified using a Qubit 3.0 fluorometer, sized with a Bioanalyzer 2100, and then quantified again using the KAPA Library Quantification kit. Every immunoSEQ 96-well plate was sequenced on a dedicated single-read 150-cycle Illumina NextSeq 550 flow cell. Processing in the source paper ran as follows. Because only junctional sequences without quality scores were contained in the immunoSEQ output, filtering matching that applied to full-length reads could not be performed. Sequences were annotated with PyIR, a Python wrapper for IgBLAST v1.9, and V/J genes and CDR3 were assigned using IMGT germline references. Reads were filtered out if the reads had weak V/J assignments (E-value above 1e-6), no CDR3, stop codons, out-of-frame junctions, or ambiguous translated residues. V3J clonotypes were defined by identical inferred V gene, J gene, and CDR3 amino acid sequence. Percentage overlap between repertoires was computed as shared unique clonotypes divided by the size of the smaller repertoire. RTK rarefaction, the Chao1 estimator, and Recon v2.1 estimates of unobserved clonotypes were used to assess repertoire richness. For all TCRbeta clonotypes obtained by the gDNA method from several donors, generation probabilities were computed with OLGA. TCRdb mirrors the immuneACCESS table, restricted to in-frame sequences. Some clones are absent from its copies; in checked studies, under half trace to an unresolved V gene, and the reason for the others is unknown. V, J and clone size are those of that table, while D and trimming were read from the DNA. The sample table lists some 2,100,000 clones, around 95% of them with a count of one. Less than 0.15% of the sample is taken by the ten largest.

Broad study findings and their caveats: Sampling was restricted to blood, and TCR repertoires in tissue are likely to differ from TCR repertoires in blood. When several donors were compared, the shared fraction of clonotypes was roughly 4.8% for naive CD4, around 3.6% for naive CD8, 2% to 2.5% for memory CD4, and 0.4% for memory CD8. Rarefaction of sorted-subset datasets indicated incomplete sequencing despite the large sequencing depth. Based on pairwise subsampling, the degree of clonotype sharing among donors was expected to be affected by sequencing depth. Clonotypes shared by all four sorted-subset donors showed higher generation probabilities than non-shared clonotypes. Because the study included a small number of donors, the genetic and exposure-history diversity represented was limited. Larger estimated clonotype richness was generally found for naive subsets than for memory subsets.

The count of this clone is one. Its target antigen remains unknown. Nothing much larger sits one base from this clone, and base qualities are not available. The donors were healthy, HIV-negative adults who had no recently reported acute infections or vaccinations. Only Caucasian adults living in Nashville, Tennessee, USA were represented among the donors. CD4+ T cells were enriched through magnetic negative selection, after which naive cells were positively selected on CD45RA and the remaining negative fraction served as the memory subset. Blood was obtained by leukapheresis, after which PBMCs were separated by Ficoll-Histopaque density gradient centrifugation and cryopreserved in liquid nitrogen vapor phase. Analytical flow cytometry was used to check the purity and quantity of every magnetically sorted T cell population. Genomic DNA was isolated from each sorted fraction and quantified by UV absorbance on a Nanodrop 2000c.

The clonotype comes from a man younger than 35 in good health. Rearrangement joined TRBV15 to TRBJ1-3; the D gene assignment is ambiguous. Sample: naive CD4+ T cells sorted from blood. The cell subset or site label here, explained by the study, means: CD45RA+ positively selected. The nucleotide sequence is TGTGCCACCAGCAGAGATGGTGCAAACAGAGGTGGAAACACCATATATTTT. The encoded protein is CATSRDGANRGGNTIYF.